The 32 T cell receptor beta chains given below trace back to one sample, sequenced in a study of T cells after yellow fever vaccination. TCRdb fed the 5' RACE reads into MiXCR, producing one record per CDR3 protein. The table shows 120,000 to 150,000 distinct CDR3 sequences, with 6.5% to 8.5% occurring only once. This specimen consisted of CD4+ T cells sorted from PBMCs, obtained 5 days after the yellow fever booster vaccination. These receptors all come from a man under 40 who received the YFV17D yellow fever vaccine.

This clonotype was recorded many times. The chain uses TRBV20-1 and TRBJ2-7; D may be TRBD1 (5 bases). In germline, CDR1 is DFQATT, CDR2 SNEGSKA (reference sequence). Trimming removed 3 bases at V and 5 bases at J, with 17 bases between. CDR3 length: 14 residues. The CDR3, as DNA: TGCAGTGCTAGTAGAGGCAGGGAAATCAACGAGCAGTACTTC. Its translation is CSASRGREINEQYF.

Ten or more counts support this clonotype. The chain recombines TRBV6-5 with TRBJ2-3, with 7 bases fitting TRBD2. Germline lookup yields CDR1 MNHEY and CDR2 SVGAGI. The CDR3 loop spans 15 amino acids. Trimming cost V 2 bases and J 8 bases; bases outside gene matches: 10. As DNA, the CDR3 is TGTGCCAGCAGTTACACGGAAGCGGGGATGGGTACGCAGTATTTT. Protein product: CASSYTEAGMGTQYF.

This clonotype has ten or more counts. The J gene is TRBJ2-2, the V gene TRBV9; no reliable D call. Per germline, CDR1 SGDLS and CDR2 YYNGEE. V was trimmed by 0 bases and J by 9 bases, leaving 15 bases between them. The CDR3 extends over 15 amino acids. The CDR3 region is CASSVGPTGSRELFF. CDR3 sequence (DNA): TGTGCCAGCAGCGTAGGGCCCACCGGGTCGCGGGAGCTGTTTTTT.

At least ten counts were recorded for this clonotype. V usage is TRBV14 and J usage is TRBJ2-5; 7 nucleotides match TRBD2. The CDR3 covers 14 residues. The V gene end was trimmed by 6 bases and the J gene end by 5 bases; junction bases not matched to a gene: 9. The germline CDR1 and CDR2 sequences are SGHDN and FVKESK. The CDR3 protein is CASSTAGNRETQYF. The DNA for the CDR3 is TGTGCCAGCAGTACAGCGGGAAATCGGGAGACCCAGTACTTC.

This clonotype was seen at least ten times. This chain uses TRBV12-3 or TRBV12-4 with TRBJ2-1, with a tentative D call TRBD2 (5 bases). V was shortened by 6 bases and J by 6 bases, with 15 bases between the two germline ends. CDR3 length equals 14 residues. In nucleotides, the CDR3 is TGTGCCAGCAGAACCCTAGCTACGTCCAATGAGCAGTTCTTC. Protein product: CASRTLATSNEQFF.

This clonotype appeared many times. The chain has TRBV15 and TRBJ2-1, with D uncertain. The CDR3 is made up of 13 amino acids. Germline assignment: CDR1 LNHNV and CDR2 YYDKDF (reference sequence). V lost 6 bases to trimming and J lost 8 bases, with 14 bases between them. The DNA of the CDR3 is TGTGCCACCAGTGGACGTACGGCTTATGAGCAGTTCTTC. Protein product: CATSGRTAYEQFF.

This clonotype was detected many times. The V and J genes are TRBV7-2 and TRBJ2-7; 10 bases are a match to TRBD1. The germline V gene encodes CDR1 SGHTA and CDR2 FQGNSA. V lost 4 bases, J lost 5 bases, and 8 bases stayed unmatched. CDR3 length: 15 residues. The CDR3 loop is CASSSLGTGVNEQYF. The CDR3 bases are TGTGCCAGCAGCTCCCTAGGGACAGGGGTTAACGAGCAGTACTTC.

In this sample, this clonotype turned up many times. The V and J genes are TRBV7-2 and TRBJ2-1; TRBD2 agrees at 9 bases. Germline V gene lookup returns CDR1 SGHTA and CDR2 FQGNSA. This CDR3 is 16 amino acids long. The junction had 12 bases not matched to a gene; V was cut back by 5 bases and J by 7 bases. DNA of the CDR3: TGTGCCAGCAGCAGCCTTAGCGGGAGATCCGGAAATGAGCAGTTCTTC. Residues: CASSSLSGRSGNEQFF.

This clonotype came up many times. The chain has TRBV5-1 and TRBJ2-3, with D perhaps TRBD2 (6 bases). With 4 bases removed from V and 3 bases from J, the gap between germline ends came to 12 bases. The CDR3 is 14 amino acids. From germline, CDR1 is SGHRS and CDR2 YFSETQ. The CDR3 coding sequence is TGCGCCAGCAGCCCGGGGGACTCTACAGATACGCAGTATTTT. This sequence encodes CASSPGDSTDTQYF.

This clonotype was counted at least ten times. The CDR3 is CASSSLGQGVYEQYF. DNA of the CDR3: TGCGCCAGCAGCTCCCTGGGGCAGGGGGTTTACGAGCAGTACTTC. The chain carries TRBV5-1 and TRBJ2-7; 7 bases agree with TRBD1. The CDR3 has 15 amino acids. Per the germline V gene, CDR1 is SGHRS and CDR2 is YFSETQ. V shed 3 bases and J 4 bases; nucleotides not matched to a gene: 10.

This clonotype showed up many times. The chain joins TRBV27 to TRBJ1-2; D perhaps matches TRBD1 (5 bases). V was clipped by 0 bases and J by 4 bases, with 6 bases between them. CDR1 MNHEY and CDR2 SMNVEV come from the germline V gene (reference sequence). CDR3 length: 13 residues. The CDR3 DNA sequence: TGTGCCAGCAGTTTATCCGGGGGCTATGGCTACACCTTC. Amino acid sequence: CASSLSGGYGYTF.

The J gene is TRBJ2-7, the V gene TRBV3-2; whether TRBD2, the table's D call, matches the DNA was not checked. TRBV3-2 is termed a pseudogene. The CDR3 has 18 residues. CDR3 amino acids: CASSQTPPSGASSYEQYF. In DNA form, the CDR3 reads TGTGCCAGCAGCCAAACTCCTCCAAGCGGGGCTAGCTCCTACGAGCAGTACTTC.

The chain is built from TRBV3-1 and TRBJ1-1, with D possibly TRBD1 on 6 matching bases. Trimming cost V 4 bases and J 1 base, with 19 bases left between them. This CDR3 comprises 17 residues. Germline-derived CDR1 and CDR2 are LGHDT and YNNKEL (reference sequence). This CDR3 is CASSPVTGPLRNTEAFF. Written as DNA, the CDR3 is TGTGCCAGCAGCCCTGTGACAGGCCCCTTGCGGAACACTGAAGCTTTCTTT.

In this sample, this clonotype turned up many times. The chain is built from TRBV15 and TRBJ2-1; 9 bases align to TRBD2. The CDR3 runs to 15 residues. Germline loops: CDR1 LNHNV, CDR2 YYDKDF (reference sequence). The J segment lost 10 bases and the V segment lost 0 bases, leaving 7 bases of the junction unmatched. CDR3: CATSRDIAGGREQFF. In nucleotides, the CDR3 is TGTGCCACCAGCAGAGATATTGCGGGAGGGAGGGAGCAGTTCTTC.

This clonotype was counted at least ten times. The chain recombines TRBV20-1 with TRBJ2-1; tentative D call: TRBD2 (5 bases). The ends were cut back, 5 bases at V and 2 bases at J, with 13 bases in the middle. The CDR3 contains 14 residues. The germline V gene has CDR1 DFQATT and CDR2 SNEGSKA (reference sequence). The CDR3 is CSAGKSGAYNEQFF. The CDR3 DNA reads TGCAGTGCTGGAAAAAGCGGAGCCTACAATGAGCAGTTCTTC.

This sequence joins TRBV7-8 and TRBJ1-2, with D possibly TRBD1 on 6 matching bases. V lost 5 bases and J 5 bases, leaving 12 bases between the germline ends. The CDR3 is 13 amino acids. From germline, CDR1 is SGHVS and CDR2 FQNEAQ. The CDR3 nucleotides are TGTGCCAGCAGCATGGGAGGGGGTTATGGCTACACCTTC. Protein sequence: CASSMGGGYGYTF.

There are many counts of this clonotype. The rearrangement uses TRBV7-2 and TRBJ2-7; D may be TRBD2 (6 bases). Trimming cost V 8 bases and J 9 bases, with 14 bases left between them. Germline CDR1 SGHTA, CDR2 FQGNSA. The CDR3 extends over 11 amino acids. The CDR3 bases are TGTGCCAGCGCGATCAGGGAGGTGCAGTACTTC. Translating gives CASAIREVQYF.

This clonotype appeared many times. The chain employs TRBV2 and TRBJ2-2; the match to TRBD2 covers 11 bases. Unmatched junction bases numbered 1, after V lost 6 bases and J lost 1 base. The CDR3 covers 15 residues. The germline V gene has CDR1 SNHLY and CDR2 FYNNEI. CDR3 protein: CASRGTSGNTGELFF. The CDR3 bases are TGTGCCAGCAGGGGGACTAGCGGGAACACCGGGGAGCTGTTTTTT.

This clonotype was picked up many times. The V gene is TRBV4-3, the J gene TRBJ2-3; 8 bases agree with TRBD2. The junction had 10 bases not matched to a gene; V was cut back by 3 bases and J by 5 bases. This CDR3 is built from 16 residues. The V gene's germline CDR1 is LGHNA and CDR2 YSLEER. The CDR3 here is CASSQDSFGRGDTQYF. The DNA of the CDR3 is TGCGCCAGCAGCCAGGATTCTTTCGGGAGGGGAGATACGCAGTATTTT.

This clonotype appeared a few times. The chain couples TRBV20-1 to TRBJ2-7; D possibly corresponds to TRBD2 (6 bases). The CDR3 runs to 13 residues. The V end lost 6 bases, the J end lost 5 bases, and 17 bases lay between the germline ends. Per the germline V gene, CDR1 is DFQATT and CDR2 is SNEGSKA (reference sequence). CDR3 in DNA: TGCAGTGCATACGGGAGTCTCATCCACGAGCAGTACTTC. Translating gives CSAYGSLIHEQYF.

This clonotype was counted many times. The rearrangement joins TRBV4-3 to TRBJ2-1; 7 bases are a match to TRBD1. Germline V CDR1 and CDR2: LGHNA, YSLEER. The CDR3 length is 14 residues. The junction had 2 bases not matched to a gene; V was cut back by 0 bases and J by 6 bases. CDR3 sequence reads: CASSQEQGRNEQFF. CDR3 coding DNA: TGCGCCAGCAGCCAAGAACAGGGGCGCAATGAGCAGTTCTTC.

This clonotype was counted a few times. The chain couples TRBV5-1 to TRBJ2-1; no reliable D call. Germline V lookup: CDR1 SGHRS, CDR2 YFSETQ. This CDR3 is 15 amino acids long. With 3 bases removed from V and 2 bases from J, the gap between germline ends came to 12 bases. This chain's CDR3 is CASSSDTPTYNEQFF. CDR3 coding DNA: TGCGCCAGCAGCTCCGACACCCCGACCTACAATGAGCAGTTCTTC.

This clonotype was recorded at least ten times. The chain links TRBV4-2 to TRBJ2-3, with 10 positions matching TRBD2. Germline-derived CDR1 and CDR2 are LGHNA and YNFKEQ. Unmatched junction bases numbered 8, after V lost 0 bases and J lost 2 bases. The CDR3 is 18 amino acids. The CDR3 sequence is CASSQESRAGGNTDTQYF. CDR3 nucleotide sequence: TGTGCCAGCAGCCAAGAGTCCCGAGCGGGAGGGAACACAGATACGCAGTATTTT.

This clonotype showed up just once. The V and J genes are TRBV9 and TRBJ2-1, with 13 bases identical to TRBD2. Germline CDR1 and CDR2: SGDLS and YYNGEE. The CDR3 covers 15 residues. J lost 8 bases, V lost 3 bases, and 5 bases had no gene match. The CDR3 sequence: CASSAGLAGVHEQFF. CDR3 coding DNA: TGTGCCAGCAGCGCCGGACTAGCGGGAGTCCATGAGCAGTTCTTC.

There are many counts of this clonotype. The CDR3 reads CSARTGGGNQPQHF. The DNA of the CDR3 is TGCAGTGCTAGAACAGGGGGTGGCAATCAGCCCCAGCATTTT. The V call is TRBV20-1, the J call TRBJ1-5; TRBD1 matches 8 bases. This CDR3 contains 14 residues. Trimming at V came to 2 bases and at J to 2 bases, leaving 2 bases not matched to a gene. Germline loops: CDR1 DFQATT, CDR2 SNEGSKA (reference sequence).

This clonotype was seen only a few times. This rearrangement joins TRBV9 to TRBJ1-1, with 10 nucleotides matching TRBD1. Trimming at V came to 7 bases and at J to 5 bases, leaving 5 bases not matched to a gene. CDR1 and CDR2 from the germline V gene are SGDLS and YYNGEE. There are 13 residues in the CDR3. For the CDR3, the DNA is TGTGCCAGCGGGACAGGGGTAGGGACTGAAGCTTTCTTT. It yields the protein CASGTGVGTEAFF. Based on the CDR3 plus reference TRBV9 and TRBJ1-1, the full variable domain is DSGVTQTPKHLITATGQRVTLRCSPRSGDLSVYWYQQSLDQGLQFLIQYYNGEERAKGNILERFSAQQFPDLHSELNLSSLELGDSALYFCASGTGVGTEAFFGQGTRLTVV.

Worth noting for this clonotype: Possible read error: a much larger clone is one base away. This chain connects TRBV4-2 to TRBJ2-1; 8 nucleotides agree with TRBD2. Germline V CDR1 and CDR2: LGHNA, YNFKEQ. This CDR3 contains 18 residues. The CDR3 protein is CPSSQTRSTSGLYNEQFF. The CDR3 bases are TGTCCCAGCAGCCAAACCCGAAGTACTAGCGGCTTATACAATGAGCAGTTCTTC.

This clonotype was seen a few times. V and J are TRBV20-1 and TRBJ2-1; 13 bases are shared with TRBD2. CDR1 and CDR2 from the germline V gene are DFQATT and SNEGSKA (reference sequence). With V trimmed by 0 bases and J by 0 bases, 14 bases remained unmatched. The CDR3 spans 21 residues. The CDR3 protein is CSARDRGQLAGGPSSYNEQFF. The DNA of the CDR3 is TGCAGTGCTAGAGATAGGGGCCAACTAGCGGGAGGGCCGAGCTCCTACAATGAGCAGTTCTTC.

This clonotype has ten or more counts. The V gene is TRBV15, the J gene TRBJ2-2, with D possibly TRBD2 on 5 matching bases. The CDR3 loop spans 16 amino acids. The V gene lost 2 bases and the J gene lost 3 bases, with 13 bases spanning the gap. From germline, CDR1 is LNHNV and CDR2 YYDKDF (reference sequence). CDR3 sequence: CATSRWGAVHTGELFF. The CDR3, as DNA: TGTGCCACCAGCAGATGGGGAGCCGTGCACACCGGGGAGCTGTTTTTT.

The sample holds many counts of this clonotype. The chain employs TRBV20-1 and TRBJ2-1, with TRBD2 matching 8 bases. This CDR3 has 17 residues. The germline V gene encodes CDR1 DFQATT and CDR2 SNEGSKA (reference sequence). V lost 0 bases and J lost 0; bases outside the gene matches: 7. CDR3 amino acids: CSARDRSGSISYNEQFF. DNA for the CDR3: TGCAGTGCTAGAGATCGCAGCGGGAGTATCTCCTACAATGAGCAGTTCTTC.

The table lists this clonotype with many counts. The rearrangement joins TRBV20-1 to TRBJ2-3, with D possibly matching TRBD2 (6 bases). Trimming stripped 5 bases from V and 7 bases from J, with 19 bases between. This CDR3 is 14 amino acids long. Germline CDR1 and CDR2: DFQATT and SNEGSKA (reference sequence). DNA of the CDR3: TGCAGTGCTTACTCTAGCGCTAAAGGGTATACGCAGTATTTT. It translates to CSAYSSAKGYTQYF.

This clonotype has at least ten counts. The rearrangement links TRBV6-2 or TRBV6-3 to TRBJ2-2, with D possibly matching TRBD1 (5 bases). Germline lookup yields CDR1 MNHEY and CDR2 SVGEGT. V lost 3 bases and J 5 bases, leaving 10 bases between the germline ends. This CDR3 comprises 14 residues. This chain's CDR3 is CASSYVRETGELFF. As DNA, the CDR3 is TGTGCCAGCAGTTATGTCAGGGAAACCGGGGAGCTGTTTTTT.